Presented here are 21 T cell receptor beta chains from one specimen sequenced in a study of breast tumors, draining lymph nodes, adjacent tissues. TCRdb re-called the multiplex PCR reads through MiXCR, storing one row per CDR3 protein. The sample has about 130,000 distinct CDR3 sequences, 21% seen once. Axillary draining lymph nodes of breast cancer patients supplied the node samples. Sequences were obtained from axillary lymph node tissue. The source is a female donor with breast cancer. Some clones in this sample may be carry-over from other donors' samples.

At least ten counts were recorded for this clonotype. The rearrangement joins TRBV29-1 to TRBJ1-4; maybe TRBD1 (5 bases). The germline V gene encodes CDR1 SQVTM and CDR2 ANQGSEA. The CDR3 length is 14 residues. V lost 7 bases and J lost 4, with 16 bases in between. CDR3 bases: TGCAGCGCCCCGAATGGTGGGGGTAATGAAAAACTGTTTTTT. Residues: CSAPNGGGNEKLFF.

The table lists this clonotype with a few counts. The genes are TRBV11-2 and TRBJ2-3, with unresolved D. The V end was cut by 0 bases, the J end by 0 bases, with 7 bases between. Per germline, CDR1 SGHAT and CDR2 FQNNGV. This CDR3 has 15 amino acids. The CDR3 loop is CASSLEFSSTDTQYF. DNA for the CDR3: TGTGCCAGCAGCTTAGAGTTTTCTAGCACAGATACGCAGTATTTT.

This clonotype was seen ten or more times. The chain recombines TRBV6-1 with TRBJ2-1; D may be TRBD1 or TRBD2 (5 bases each). The V and J ends lost 6 bases and 7 bases respectively, with 7 bases between them. The germline V gene encodes CDR1 MNHNS and CDR2 SASEGT. The CDR3 consists of 11 residues. CDR3 sequence: CASRGVNEQFF. The CDR3 DNA sequence: TGTGCCAGCAGGGGGGTTAATGAGCAGTTCTTC.

This clonotype appeared a single time. This may stem from a read error, because a much larger clone lies one nucleotide away. The gene calls are TRBV7-8 and TRBJ1-5; the D gene is possibly TRBD1 (5 bases). The CDR3 spans 14 residues. From germline, CDR1 is SGHVS and CDR2 FQNEAQ. The CDR3 spells CTSSLGQSNQPQHF. The DNA for the CDR3 is TGTACCAGCAGCTTAGGACAAAGCAATCAGCCCCAGCATTTT.

This clonotype was recorded many times. The chain uses TRBV12-3 or TRBV12-4 and TRBJ2-7; a possible D gene is TRBD2 (5 bases). The germline V and J ends were trimmed by 3 bases and 12 bases, with 18 bases remaining between them. The CDR3 length is 13 residues. CDR3 residues: CASSFGEPTGRYF. CDR3 DNA: TGTGCCAGCAGTTTCGGGGAGCCGACGGGCAGGTACTTC.

Notes on this clonotype: This sequence may be a read error, since a much larger clone differs from it by one base. The chain combines TRBV19 with TRBJ2-3, with 8 positions matching TRBD2. Germline V lookup: CDR1 LNHDA, CDR2 SQIVND (reference sequence). This CDR3 is built from 15 residues. The V and J ends lost 3 bases and 4 bases, in that order; junction bases with no gene match: 6. The CDR3 reads CASSIGTSCSDTQYF. The CDR3 DNA sequence: TGTGCCAGTAGTATTGGGACTAGTTGCTCAGATACGCAGTATTTT.

This clonotype was detected only a few times. The chain recombines TRBV9 with TRBJ1-5; D unclear. From germline, CDR1 is SGDLS and CDR2 YYNGEE. CDR3 length: 14 residues. V lost 0 bases and J lost 9, with 13 bases in between. The CDR3 protein is CASSVESDAGPQHF. CDR3 coding DNA: TGTGCCAGCAGCGTAGAGTCCGACGCGGGGCCCCAGCATTTT. Full variable domain (rest looked up from reference TRBV9 and TRBJ1-5): DSGVTQTPKHLITATGQRVTLRCSPRSGDLSVYWYQQSLDQGLQFLIQYYNGEERAKGNILERFSAQQFPDLHSELNLSSLELGDSALYFCASSVESDAGPQHFGDGTRLSIL.

This clonotype ranks as medium-sized (0.01 to 0.1%). This chain joins TRBV7-9 and TRBJ2-5, with D maybe TRBD2 (6 bases). V lost 5 bases and J 2 bases, leaving 12 bases between the germline ends. The germline CDR1 and CDR2 sequences are SEHNR and FQNEAQ (reference sequence). The CDR3 is 14 amino acids. For the CDR3, the DNA is TGTGCCAGCAGCCTTGGGGGAGGTCAAGAGACCCAGTACTTC. It yields the protein CASSLGGGQETQYF.

This clonotype was seen repeatedly, ten times or more. V usage is TRBV6-5 and J usage is TRBJ2-3; 9 nucleotides match TRBD1. The CDR3 runs to 15 residues. Germline CDR1 and CDR2: MNHEY and SVGAGI. After removal of 6 bases from V and 4 bases from J, the junction contained 8 bases not matched to a gene. CDR3 in DNA: TGTGCCAGCAGGTTTGGACAGGGGAGTGCAGATACGCAGTATTTT. Protein product: CASRFGQGSADTQYF.

This clonotype was seen many times. The V and J genes are TRBV25-1 and TRBJ2-1, with D maybe TRBD2 (6 bases). CDR1 is MGHDK, CDR2 SYGVNS, per germline. CDR3 size: 13 residues. The V end was cut by 7 bases, the J end by 8 bases, with 15 bases between. The CDR3 bases are TGTGCCAGCACGGGACTCCCTGGGGATGAGCAGTTCTTC. It specifies CASTGLPGDEQFF. The variable domain in full, with the rest retrieved from reference TRBV25-1 and TRBJ2-1, is EADIYQTPRYLVIGTGKKITLECSQTMGHDKMYWYQQDPGMELHLIHYSYGVNSTEKGDLSSESTVSRIRTEHFPLTLESARPSHTSQYLCASTGLPGDEQFFGPGTRLTVL.

The rearrangement joins TRBV6-6 to TRBJ2-4; D not resolved. The CDR3 covers 14 residues. Trimming shortened V by 7 bases and J by 2 bases, and 12 bases separated the two germline ends. The germline gives CDR1 MNHNY, CDR2 SVGAGI (reference sequence). The CDR3 is CASNGAPPKNIQYF. The CDR3 DNA reads TGTGCCAGCAATGGCGCCCCCCCCAAAAACATTCAGTACTTC.

The chain couples TRBV3-1 to TRBJ2-1; possibly TRBD2 for D (7 bases). With 5 bases removed from V and 8 bases from J, the gap between germline ends came to 19 bases. Looked up from germline, CDR1 is LGHDT and CDR2 is YNNKEL (reference sequence). There are 15 residues in the CDR3. CDR3 amino acids: CASSREGVAVDEQFF. DNA of the CDR3: TGTGCCAGCAGCAGGGAGGGGGTGGCAGTCGATGAGCAGTTCTTC.

This clonotype was counted at least ten times. The gene calls are TRBV20-1 and TRBJ2-3, with TRBD2 identical over 9 bases. Germline CDR1 and CDR2: DFQATT and SNEGSKA (reference sequence). This CDR3 has 13 amino acids. J was trimmed by 4 bases and V by 3 bases; bases with no gene match: 2. The chain's CDR3 is CSARRGGADTQYF. CDR3 bases: TGCAGTGCTAGGCGGGGGGGGGCAGATACGCAGTATTTT.

This clonotype showed up many times. This sequence joins TRBV29-1 and TRBJ2-7; D might be TRBD1 (6 bases). CDR3 length: 13 amino acids. Trimming removed 3 bases from V and 7 bases from J, with 16 bases in between. Per the germline V gene, CDR1 is SQVTM and CDR2 is ANQGSEA. CDR3 nucleotide sequence: TGCAGCGTTGAGGCACAGGGTTTGAGGGAGCAGTACTTC. Its protein product is CSVEAQGLREQYF.

This clonotype was found many times. This chain uses TRBV24-1 with TRBJ2-2; 7 bases match TRBD1. This CDR3 spans 14 amino acids. Germline values: CDR1 KGHDR, CDR2 SFDVKD. Losses at the gene ends were 9 bases for V and 3 bases for J; bases not matched to a gene: 6. For the CDR3, the DNA is TGTGCCACCTCGACAGGGCGGGACACCGGGGAGCTGTTTTTT. It yields the protein CATSTGRDTGELFF.

The chain joins TRBV10-3 to TRBJ1-2; D may be TRBD1 (5 bases). Trimming left V 6 bases short and J 3 bases short, with 11 bases between. Germline lookup yields CDR1 ENHRY and CDR2 SYGVKD. This CDR3 is 13 amino acids long. Here the CDR3 reads CAISGRDHYGYTF. The CDR3 nucleotides are TGTGCCATCAGCGGCAGGGACCACTATGGCTACACCTTC.

Concerning this clonotype: Since a much larger clone is just one base distant, this may be a read error. This chain uses TRBV3-1 with TRBJ2-5, with D hard to call. Germline V gene data show CDR1 as LGHDT and CDR2 as YNNKEL (reference sequence). CDR3 length: 15 residues. CDR3: CASSKKYGSQGTQYF. The CDR3 DNA reads TGTGCCAGCAGCAAGAAATACGGCTCTCAAGGGACCCAGTACTTC.

Notes on this clonotype: At one boundary the junction diverges from the germline segment, which might be a read error. The V call is TRBV9, the J call TRBJ2-3; 11 nucleotides line up with TRBD2. The CDR3 sequence is 15 residues long. Germline CDR1 reads SGDLS; CDR2 reads YYNGEE. The CDR3 spells CTSSPGTSGGDTQYF. The CDR3 nucleotides read TGTACCAGCAGCCCCGGGACTAGCGGAGGAGATACGCAGTATTTT.

About this clonotype itself: Given a much more abundant clone one base away, this may be a read error. This chain connects TRBV20-1 to TRBJ2-1; tentatively, D is TRBD2 (5 bases). The CDR3 covers 12 residues. Germline-derived CDR1 and CDR2 are DFQATT and SNEGSKA (reference sequence). CDR3 nucleotide sequence: TGCGGTGCTAGTCCGGGGTACAATGAGCAGTTCTTC. This codes for CGASPGYNEQFF.

This clonotype was seen many times. The V call is TRBV7-8, the J call TRBJ2-5, with TRBD1 matching over 12 bases. This CDR3 region has 18 residues. After removal of 1 base from V and 5 bases from J, the junction contained 11 bases not matched to a gene. Germline lookup yields CDR1 SGHVS and CDR2 FQNEAQ. CDR3 in DNA: TGTGCCAGCAGCTTAGAGGGGACAGGGGGCGCGATCTTTGAGACCCAGTACTTC. This translates into CASSLEGTGGAIFETQYF.

About this clonotype: A single base separates this from a much larger clone, so it may be a read error. The chain links TRBV18 to TRBJ2-5; 7 positions agree with TRBD1. The CDR3 totals 14 residues. Germline values: CDR1 KGHSH, CDR2 LQKENI. CDR3 nucleotides: TGTGCCTGCTCACCTTTAGGACAGGCGGAGACCCAGTACTTC. It is translated as CACSPLGQAETQYF.